The 5 T cell receptor beta chains below all came from one sample that was sequenced in a study of T cells in Graves' hyperthyroidism and ophthalmopathy. Amplification yielded TCR beta CDR3 regions, with RNA transcripts as the source. The study used the HTBI primer set for a first-round RT-PCR of the TCR CDR3. Each CDR3 protein gets one entry after TCRdb re-called the multiplex PCR reads with MiXCR. The repertoire holds approximately 400,000 distinct CDR3 sequences, with roughly an eighth as singletons. Sequenced sample: blood. The receptors originated from a man in his fifties or sixties with Graves' ophthalmopathy.

This clonotype has ten or more counts. The chain has TRBV20-1 and TRBJ1-1, with 7 positions matching TRBD1. V shed 5 bases and J 0 bases; nucleotides not matched to a gene: 6. The germline V gene has CDR1 DFQATT and CDR2 SNEGSKA (reference sequence). The CDR3 spans 14 residues. The CDR3 spells CSAQDGTVNTEAFF. The CDR3 nucleotides read TGCAGTGCTCAAGATGGGACAGTGAACACTGAAGCTTTCTTT.

The chain combines TRBV2 with TRBJ2-6; 8 nucleotides align to TRBD1. The length of the CDR3 is 16 residues. Germline CDR1 reads SNHLY; CDR2 reads FYNNEI. V lost 4 bases to trimming and J lost 4 bases; unmatched junction nucleotides: 6. CDR3 protein: CASSVQGAQGANVLTF. Here the CDR3 DNA reads TGTGCCAGCAGTGTTCAGGGGGCGCAAGGGGCCAACGTCCTGACTTTC.

Ten or more counts support this clonotype. The V gene is TRBV5-1, the J gene TRBJ2-1; 11 bases align to TRBD1. The V gene end was trimmed by 4 bases and the J gene end by 6 bases; junction bases not matched to a gene: 6. The CDR3 sequence is 15 residues long. Per germline, CDR1 SGHRS and CDR2 YFSETQ. DNA for the CDR3: TGCGCCAGCAGCACCGGACAGGGGGCAGGCAATGAGCAGTTCTTC. Amino acid sequence: CASSTGQGAGNEQFF.

In this sample, this clonotype turned up many times. The V gene is TRBV15, the J gene TRBJ2-1; TRBD1 aligns across 9 bases. From germline, CDR1 is LNHNV and CDR2 YYDKDF (reference sequence). This CDR3 spans 15 amino acids. V lost 6 bases to trimming and J lost 6 bases; unmatched junction nucleotides: 9. For the CDR3, the DNA is TGTGCCACCAGAAGGGACAGGGCCAGGTTCAATGAGCAGTTCTTC. Protein sequence: CATRRDRARFNEQFF.

This clonotype was counted ten times or more. CDR3 bases: TGTGCCAGCAGCTTAGTCTCGGGGTTGAATGAGCAGTTCTTC. Protein sequence: CASSLVSGLNEQFF. The genes are TRBV7-2 and TRBJ2-1, with D possibly being TRBD2 (5 bases). CDR1 is SGHTA and CDR2 is FQGNSA in the germline V gene. Trimming took 1 base from V and 7 from J, leaving 11 bases between them. There are 14 residues in the CDR3.